Described below is a single T cell receptor beta chain sequence and its context. Its antigen is unknown. This entry is derived from a study of CD8+ T cells in alopecia areata. Whole-study results and caveats: Clonality was higher in lesional than normal scalp, especially in alopecia totalis/universalis.

Separation by sorting yielded CD4+ and CD8+ T cells from PBMCs. RNA was isolated and reverse transcribed to cDNA, the sequencing template. Sequencing was performed with immunoSEQ multiplex PCR; in TCRdb, only in-frame clones are kept and a portion is missing. The repertoire holds more than 95,000 clones, roughly two thirds seen once, with approximately 2.8% in the top ten. The germline gives CDR1 SGHTA, CDR2 FQGNSA. Trimming left V 5 bases short and J 10 bases short, with 15 bases between. This CDR3 is built from 13 residues. This receptor was obtained from a human donor in good health. The gene calls are TRBV7-2 and TRBJ2-1, with D hard to call. Sample: CD4+ T cells sorted from blood. The CDR3 loop is CASSARVWSEQFF. CDR3 DNA sequence: TGTGCCAGCAGCGCACGGGTCTGGAGCGAGCAGTTCTTC.